This T cell receptor (beta chain) was sequenced during a study of T cell responses to AZD1222 COVID-19 vaccine. Study results and caveats: Recipients of AZD1222 seropositive at baseline numbered only 6 or 7. Possibly, clonal diversity was underestimated; donors were largely white British and included more females. Spike-specific TCR breadth and depth both grew after two AZD1222 doses. Repertoires in all cases were sampled only once the peak T cell response had passed.

A note on this clone: Its antigen is not known.

The germline gives CDR1 SEHNR, CDR2 FQNEAQ (reference sequence). Trimming took 1 base from V and 3 from J, leaving 13 bases between them. The CDR3 is 16 residues long. Assay used: immunoSEQ multiplex PCR; TCRdb lists only in-frame clones, some missing. The table shows around 220,000 clones, with roughly 94% occurring only once. The TCR comes from an adult who received the MenACWY meningococcal vaccine as a control. This sequence joins TRBV7-9 and TRBJ2-1; D is unresolved. Sequenced here: peripheral blood, sampled 28 days after the second dose of the MenACWY control vaccine. The CDR3 loop is CASSLGVGSIYNEQFF. The CDR3 bases are TGTGCCAGCAGCTTAGGGGTTGGCAGCATCTACAATGAGCAGTTCTTC.